The clone carrying this TCR beta chain was counted between two and nine times. Calling Graves' hyperthyroidism stable meant ophthalmopathy did not progress within 18 months. This specimen belongs to a study of T cells in Graves' hyperthyroidism and ophthalmopathy. The source material, RNA transcripts, was used to amplify TCR beta CDR3 regions. During a first-round RT-PCR of the TCR CDR3, the HTBI primer set was used. TCRdb analysed the multiplex PCR reads with MiXCR anew, one entry per CDR3 protein. The sample records hundreds of thousands of distinct CDR3 sequences, about 15% being singletons. The V end lost 2 bases, the J end lost 4 bases, and 11 bases lay between the germline ends. This CDR3 is 14 amino acids long.

The clonotype comes from a young woman with Graves' hyperthyroidism. The chain uses TRBV12-3 or TRBV12-4 and TRBJ1-1; tentative D call: TRBD1 (5 bases). Input material: blood. The CDR3 region has the DNA TGTGCCAGCAGTTTAACTCTCGGGGGCACTGAAGCTTTCTTT. Protein product: CASSLTLGGTEAFF.